This T cell receptor (beta chain) was profiled in a study of T cells in Graves' hyperthyroidism and ophthalmopathy. Study-wide results and limits: A 13 V-J model separated ophthalmopathy from stable hyperthyroidism. Most thyroid clonotypes expanded above 0.001 appeared in blood too.

This clonotype has a single count. Its antigen is not identified. The TCR beta CDR3 regions underwent amplification using RNA transcripts as the source. First-round RT-PCR targeting the TCR CDR3 was performed with the HTBI primer set. TCRdb re-called the multiplex PCR reads through MiXCR, storing one row per CDR3 protein. The table has more than 350,000 distinct CDR3 sequences, approximately 18% seen once. This clonotype was obtained from a woman in her 30s with Graves' hyperthyroidism that later progressed to Graves' ophthalmopathy. The sequenced sample was blood.

Here the CDR3 DNA reads TGCAGTGCTAGAGCGGATACCTACAATGAGCAGTTCTTC. Translated: CSARADTYNEQFF. V gene TRBV20-1 combines with J gene TRBJ2-1; the D is unclear. Germline values: CDR1 DFQATT, CDR2 SNEGSKA (reference sequence). V was pared by 1 base and J by 2 bases, with 6 bases between. This CDR3 spans 13 amino acids.